The 3 T cell receptor beta chains given below trace back to one sample, sequenced in a study of CD8+ T cells in alopecia areata. RNA extraction and reverse transcription yielded cDNA as sequencing template. Here immunoSEQ multiplex PCR was the method, and the copy in TCRdb shows in-frame clones only, minus some. This table has hundreds of thousands of clones, under 70% appearing once. Treatment denoted: oral pan-JAK inhibitor, 5-10 mg twice daily. The specimen was CD4+ T cells sorted from blood, collected at week 44, from a patient treated with tofacitinib. The receptors come from a human donor with alopecia areata.

This sequence joins TRBV7-2 and TRBJ1-5; D is perhaps TRBD1 (6 bases). Trimming left V 3 bases short and J 4 bases short, with 7 bases between. CDR1 and CDR2 from the germline V gene are SGHTA and FQGNSA. This CDR3 has 13 residues. The CDR3 sequence is CASSFQGNQPQHF. In DNA form, the CDR3 reads TGTGCCAGCAGCTTCCAGGGGAATCAGCCCCAGCATTTT.

The CDR3 here is CAWNLQGWEELFF. DNA for the CDR3: TGTGCCTGGAACTTACAGGGGTGGGAGGAGCTGTTTTTT. The chain uses TRBV30 and TRBJ2-2; 7 bases agree with TRBD1. Trimming removed 4 bases from V and 10 bases from J; junction bases left unmatched: 9. CDR1 and CDR2 from the germline V gene are GTSNPN and SVGIG (reference sequence). The length of the CDR3 is 13 residues.

This chain connects TRBV14 to TRBJ2-7, with TRBD1 matching 7 bases. The CDR3 length is 15 residues. Per the germline V gene, CDR1 is SGHDN and CDR2 is FVKESK. V trimming: 3 bases; J trimming: 0 bases; junction bases outside the gene matches: 5. Here the CDR3 DNA reads TGTGCCAGCAGCCACCATGGGACAGTCTCCTACGAGCAGTACTTC. Translation gives CASSHHGTVSYEQYF.